The clone carrying this T cell receptor beta chain has a count of ten or more. Antigen unknown. This CDR3 has 16 residues. The junction had 5 bases not matched to a gene; V was cut back by 3 bases and J by 2 bases. From germline, CDR1 is SGDLS and CDR2 YYNGEE. Amplified TCR beta CDR3 regions came from RNA transcripts. TCR CDR3 underwent first-round RT-PCR with the HTBI primer set. TCRdb fed the multiplex PCR reads into MiXCR, producing one record per CDR3 protein. Of about 410,000 distinct CDR3 sequences in the sample, approximately 15% are singletons; the top ten hold around 13%. This specimen belongs to a study of T cells in Graves' hyperthyroidism and ophthalmopathy. The study's findings and limits: Blood also carried most thyroid clonotypes expanded above 0.001.

Sequencing was carried out using blood. J is TRBJ2-5 and V is TRBV9; 12 bases align to TRBD2. The receptor was isolated from a young man with Graves' ophthalmopathy. Here the CDR3 reads CASSAPLAGGQETQYF. For the CDR3, the DNA is TGTGCCAGCAGCGCCCCTCTAGCGGGGGGGCAAGAGACCCAGTACTTC. Full variable domain (outside the CDR3, taken from reference TRBV9 and TRBJ2-5): DSGVTQTPKHLITATGQRVTLRCSPRSGDLSVYWYQQSLDQGLQFLIQYYNGEERAKGNILERFSAQQFPDLHSELNLSSLELGDSALYFCASSAPLAGGQETQYFGPGTRLLVL.